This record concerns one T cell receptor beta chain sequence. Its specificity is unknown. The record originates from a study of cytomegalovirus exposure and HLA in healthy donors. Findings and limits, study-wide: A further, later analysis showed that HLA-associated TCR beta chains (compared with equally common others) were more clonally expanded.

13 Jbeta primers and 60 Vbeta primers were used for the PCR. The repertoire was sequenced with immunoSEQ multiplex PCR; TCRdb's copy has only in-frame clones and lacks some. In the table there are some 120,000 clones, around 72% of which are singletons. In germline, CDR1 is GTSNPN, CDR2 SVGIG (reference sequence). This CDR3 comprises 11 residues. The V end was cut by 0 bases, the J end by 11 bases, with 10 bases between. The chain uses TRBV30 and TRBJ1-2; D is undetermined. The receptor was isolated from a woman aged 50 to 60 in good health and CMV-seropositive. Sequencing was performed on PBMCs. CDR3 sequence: CAWSVQIGYTF. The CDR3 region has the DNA TGTGCCTGGAGTGTACAGATAGGTTACACCTTC.